Following are 16 T cell receptor beta chains from one sample sequenced in a study of blood T cell repertoires in COVID-19 (dated by TCRdb to 2018 to 2020). Libraries were made using the immunoSEQ multiplex PCR assay. TCRdb holds this immuneACCESS table with in-frame rearrangements only. Some clones are missing; in checked studies, unresolved V genes explain under half, and the rest has no known cause. This sample holds 65,000 to 90,000 clones; approximately 80% were observed only once. Jointly, the top ten make up roughly 4.8% of the sample. Sequenced material: peripheral blood. The receptors stem from a woman older than 75 with active or convalescent COVID-19.

This sequence joins TRBV3-1 (or the pseudogene TRBV3-2) and TRBJ2-3, with a tentative D call TRBD2 (6 bases). V lost 0 bases to trimming and J lost 2 bases, with 15 bases between them. The CDR3 sequence is 17 residues long. Looked up from germline, CDR1 is LGHDT and CDR2 is YNNKEL (reference sequence). The CDR3 region is CASSQDDSRGATDTQYF. The CDR3 DNA sequence: TGTGCCAGCAGCCAAGATGATAGTCGCGGGGCCACAGATACGCAGTATTTT.

The chain recombines TRBV28 with TRBJ1-4, with TRBD1 identical over 9 bases. CDR1 MDHEN and CDR2 SYDVKM come from the germline V gene. The CDR3 covers 16 residues. The trim removed 5 bases at V and 2 bases at J, leaving 6 bases unmatched. For the CDR3, the DNA is TGTGCCAGCAGTGGTCAAACAGGGGGCACTAATGAAAAACTGTTTTTT. The encoded protein is CASSGQTGGTNEKLFF.

The CDR3 is CASSAQTSGTGNEQFF. CDR3 DNA: TGTGCCAGCAGTGCCCAGACTAGCGGGACTGGCAATGAGCAGTTCTTC. The V gene is TRBV6-1, the J gene TRBJ2-1, with TRBD2 matching 11 bases. Germline-derived CDR1 and CDR2 are MNHNS and SASEGT. V shed 4 bases, J shed 6 bases, and the junction held 8 bases outside the gene matches. This CDR3 comprises 16 residues.

The chain is built from TRBV5-1 and TRBJ2-1, with 8 bases that match TRBD1. The CDR3 totals 16 residues. Germline CDR1 SGHRS, CDR2 YFSETQ. The V segment lost 4 bases and the J segment 8 bases; nucleotides outside the gene matches: 14. The CDR3 sequence is CASSVPTGAEGDEQFF. The DNA of the CDR3 is TGCGCCAGCAGCGTACCGACAGGGGCCGAGGGCGATGAGCAGTTCTTC. The variable domain in full, completed from reference TRBV5-1 and TRBJ2-1, reads KAGVTQTPRYLIKTRGQQVTLSCSPISGHRSVSWYQQTPGQGLQFLFEYFSETQRNKGNFPGRFSGRQFSNSRSEMNVSTLELGDSALYLCASSVPTGAEGDEQFFGPGTRLTVL.

This chain links TRBV12-5 with TRBJ1-2; TRBD1 matches 8 bases. The germline V gene encodes CDR1 LGHNT and CDR2 FRNRAP. The CDR3 contains 17 residues. The junction had 18 bases not matched to a gene; V was cut back by 5 bases and J by 7 bases. CDR3 DNA: TGTGCTAGTGGTCAACCGGGACAGGATCACTTTACTTTTGGCTACACCTTC. This gives the protein CASGQPGQDHFTFGYTF.

The rearrangement links TRBV5-1 to TRBJ2-7; 8 bases map to TRBD1. V shed 1 base, J shed 5 bases, and the junction held 5 bases outside the gene matches. In germline, CDR1 is SGHRS, CDR2 YFSETQ. CDR3 length: 14 amino acids. The CDR3 loop reads CASSLSQGANEQYF. The CDR3 DNA follows: TGCGCCAGCAGCTTGTCGCAGGGGGCGAACGAGCAGTACTTC. Full variable domain (rest looked up from reference TRBV5-1 and TRBJ2-7): KAGVTQTPRYLIKTRGQQVTLSCSPISGHRSVSWYQQTPGQGLQFLFEYFSETQRNKGNFPGRFSGRQFSNSRSEMNVSTLELGDSALYLCASSLSQGANEQYFGPGTRLTVT.

This clone was counted a few times. The V and J genes are TRBV30 and TRBJ1-1, with a weak D call TRBD1 (5 bases). From germline, CDR1 is GTSNPN and CDR2 SVGIG (reference sequence). V was clipped by 4 bases and J by 11 bases, with 17 bases between them. CDR3 length: 12 amino acids. For the CDR3, the DNA is TGTGCCTGGATCTCCCCCCGGGGGGGGGCTTTCTTT. Translation: CAWISPRGGAFF.

In DNA, the CDR3 is TGCGCCAGCAGCCAAGTAGGAGGACAGGTGGGGCATGGCTACACCTTC. Its translation is CASSQVGGQVGHGYTF. The chain is built from TRBV4-1 and TRBJ1-2, with 7 nucleotides matching TRBD1. In germline, CDR1 is MGHRA, CDR2 YSYEKL. The junction had 11 bases not matched to a gene; V was cut back by 1 base and J by 6 bases. CDR3 size: 16 residues.

V gene TRBV11-2 combines with J gene TRBJ1-1; no clear D. Trimming shortened V by 7 bases and J by 0 bases, and 27 bases separated the two germline ends. Germline V CDR1 and CDR2: SGHAT, FQNNGV. The CDR3 has 19 residues. CDR3 DNA: TGTGCCAGCACCCTAGTCTCCTATGCGGGCTTGGAAATGAACACTGAAGCTTTCTTT. Its translation: CASTLVSYAGLEMNTEAFF.

This chain joins TRBV7-2 and TRBJ2-3; TRBD2 matches at 12 bases. The germline V gene encodes CDR1 SGHTA and CDR2 FQGNSA. The CDR3 covers 16 residues. V lost 4 bases and J lost 2; bases outside the gene matches: 4. Written as DNA, the CDR3 is TGTGCCAGCAGCTCGAGGACTAGCGGGAACACAGATACGCAGTATTTT. It translates to CASSSRTSGNTDTQYF.

The chain employs TRBV4-1 and TRBJ1-6, with D perhaps TRBD1 (5 bases). Germline V gene data show CDR1 as MGHRA and CDR2 as YSYEKL. The CDR3 loop spans 16 amino acids. The V and J ends lost 0 bases and 9 bases respectively, with 15 bases between them. The CDR3 bases are TGCGCCAGCAGCCAAGATCAGGGCCTTGGAACTTCACCCCTCCACTTT. Translation gives CASSQDQGLGTSPLHF.

The rearrangement links TRBV4-2 to TRBJ2-3; D is perhaps TRBD2 (7 bases). This CDR3 has 14 residues. V lost 1 base, J lost 4 bases, and 9 bases lay in between. Germline V gene lookup returns CDR1 LGHNA and CDR2 YNFKEQ. The CDR3 reads CASSQGGGADTQYF. The CDR3 DNA reads as TGTGCCAGCAGCCAAGGAGGGGGGGCAGATACGCAGTATTTT.

The genes are TRBV7-3 and TRBJ1-1, with D unclear. V was clipped by 2 bases and J by 0 bases, with 7 bases between them. The CDR3 loop spans 14 amino acids. CDR1 is SGHTA and CDR2 is FQGTGA in the germline V gene. The CDR3 nucleotides are TGTGCCAGCAGCTTAGGGCAGTTGAACACTGAAGCTTTCTTT. Protein: CASSLGQLNTEAFF.

The chain links TRBV4-3 to TRBJ2-2, with 9 nucleotides matching TRBD1. From germline, CDR1 is LGHNA and CDR2 YSLEER. Trimming took 0 bases from V and 6 from J; bases not matched to a gene: 2. The CDR3 loop spans 15 amino acids. CDR3 sequence: CASSQENRGPGELFF. The CDR3 DNA is TGCGCCAGCAGCCAAGAAAACAGGGGGCCCGGGGAGCTGTTTTTT.

This chain joins TRBV4-3 and TRBJ2-3; 13 bases align to TRBD2. Germline V gene lookup returns CDR1 LGHNA and CDR2 YSLEER. Trimming cost V 0 bases and J 1 base; bases outside gene matches: 4. The CDR3 is 18 amino acids. This chain's CDR3 is CASSQETSGGAGTDTQYF. CDR3 coding DNA: TGCGCCAGCAGCCAAGAAACTAGCGGGGGGGCCGGCACAGATACGCAGTATTTT.

The chain joins TRBV10-1 to TRBJ2-5; D possibly corresponds to TRBD1 (5 bases). Looked up from germline, CDR1 is WNHNN and CDR2 is SYGVQD (reference sequence). The CDR3 totals 14 residues. Trimming took off 0 bases at V and 4 bases at J, with 9 bases between the two ends. The CDR3 sequence is CASSESRGSETQYF. The CDR3, as DNA: TGCGCCAGCAGTGAGTCTAGGGGCTCAGAGACCCAGTACTTC.